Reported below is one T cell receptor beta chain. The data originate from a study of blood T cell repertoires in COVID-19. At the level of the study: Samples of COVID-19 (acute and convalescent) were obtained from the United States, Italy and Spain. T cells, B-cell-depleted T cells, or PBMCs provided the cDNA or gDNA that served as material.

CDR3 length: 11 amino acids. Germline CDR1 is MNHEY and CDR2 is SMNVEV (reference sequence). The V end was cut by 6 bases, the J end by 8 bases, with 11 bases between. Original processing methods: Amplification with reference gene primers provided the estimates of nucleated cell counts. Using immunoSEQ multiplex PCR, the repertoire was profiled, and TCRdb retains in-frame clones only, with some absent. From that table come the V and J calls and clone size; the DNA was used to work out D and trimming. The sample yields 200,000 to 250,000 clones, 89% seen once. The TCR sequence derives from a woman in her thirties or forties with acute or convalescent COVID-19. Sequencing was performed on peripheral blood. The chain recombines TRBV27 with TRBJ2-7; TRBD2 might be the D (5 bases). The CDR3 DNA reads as TGTGCCAGCAGACTGACTATGAAGCAGTACGTC. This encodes CASRLTMKQYV.